The 15 T cell receptor beta chains presented below share a single source sample, sequenced in a study of T cells in Graves' hyperthyroidism and ophthalmopathy. RNA transcripts yielded amplified TCR beta CDR3 regions. The HTBI primer set drove a first-round RT-PCR of the TCR CDR3. TCRdb analysed the multiplex PCR reads with MiXCR anew, one entry per CDR3 protein. The sample holds about 400,000 distinct CDR3 sequences, more than 13% seen once. The sample taken for sequencing was blood. These receptors came from a man between 45 and 60 years old with Graves' ophthalmopathy.

This clonotype was counted ten times or more. The chain combines TRBV11-2 with TRBJ2-3, with D perhaps matching TRBD2 (6 bases). The germline CDR1 and CDR2 sequences are SGHAT and FQNNGV. Trimming removed 3 bases from V and 12 bases from J, with 13 bases in between. This CDR3 is built from 12 residues. The CDR3 sequence is CASSFDVGGQYF. The CDR3 DNA follows: TGTGCCAGCAGCTTTGATGTGGGAGGACAGTATTTT. Full variable domain (rest looked up from reference TRBV11-2 and TRBJ2-3): EAGVAQSPRYKIIEKRQSVAFWCNPISGHATLYWYQQILGQGPKLLIQFQNNGVVDDSQLPKDRFSAERLKGVDSTLKIQPAKLEDSAVYLCASSFDVGGQYFGPGTRLTVL.

This clonotype occurred many times. V and J are TRBV24-1 and TRBJ2-7; D is uncertain. With 6 bases removed from V and 1 base from J, the gap between germline ends came to 6 bases. The germline V gene has CDR1 KGHDR and CDR2 SFDVKD. The CDR3 loop spans 12 amino acids. The CDR3 loop reads CATSFGSYEQYF. The CDR3 DNA follows: TGTGCCACCAGTTTCGGTTCCTACGAGCAGTACTTC.

In its sample, this clonotype was seen many times. The CDR3 region is CASSQAGSAEAFF. CDR3 DNA sequence: TGTGCCAGCAGCCAAGCGGGATCGGCGGAAGCTTTCTTT. The J gene is TRBJ1-1, the V gene TRBV3-1, with D hard to call. Trimming left V 1 base short and J 8 bases short, with 11 bases between. Per germline, CDR1 LGHDT and CDR2 YNNKEL (reference sequence). The CDR3 runs to 13 residues.

The rearrangement links TRBV7-9 to TRBJ2-1; 14 positions match TRBD2. Per germline, CDR1 SEHNR and CDR2 FQNEAQ (reference sequence). The trim removed 2 bases at V and 8 bases at J, leaving 5 bases unmatched. This CDR3 contains 16 residues. This chain's CDR3 is CASSLMTSGRGYEQFF. The CDR3 nucleotides are TGTGCCAGCAGCTTAATGACTAGCGGGAGGGGCTATGAGCAGTTCTTC.

CDR3 protein: CASSQDLGLAFYNEQFF. Written as DNA, the CDR3 is TGTGCCAGCAGCCAAGATTTGGGACTAGCGTTTTACAATGAGCAGTTCTTC. This chain links TRBV14 with TRBJ2-1; 10 positions agree with TRBD2. The CDR3 is made up of 17 amino acids. Germline loops: CDR1 SGHDN, CDR2 FVKESK. V was clipped by 0 bases and J by 4 bases; unmatched bases: 6.

The chain carries TRBV4-1 and TRBJ2-2, with 8 bases lining up with TRBD1. This CDR3 spans 12 amino acids. Germline V lookup: CDR1 MGHRA, CDR2 YSYEKL. The ends lost 3 bases at V and 12 bases at J; junction bases unmatched: 3. This CDR3 is CASSHRDRKLFF. The CDR3 DNA sequence: TGCGCCAGCAGCCACCGGGACAGGAAGCTGTTTTTT.

This clonotype has only a few counts. This chain connects TRBV25-1 to TRBJ2-1; 7 bases agree with TRBD1. Germline CDR1 MGHDK, CDR2 SYGVNS. This CDR3 contains 14 residues. V dropped 3 bases and J dropped 8; count of bases not matched to a gene: 7. Written as DNA, the CDR3 is TGTGCCAGCAGTGAGGCGTCACAGGGGCATGAGCAGTTCTTC. Translated: CASSEASQGHEQFF.

The V call is TRBV3-1, the J call TRBJ2-1; no clear D gene. There are 13 residues in the CDR3. The germline V gene encodes CDR1 LGHDT and CDR2 YNNKEL (reference sequence). Deletions cut 4 bases from V and 6 bases from J, with 10 bases between. CDR3 in amino acids: CASSLPSRNEQFF. The CDR3 DNA reads as TGTGCCAGCAGCCTCCCTTCGCGCAATGAGCAGTTCTTC.

The chain carries TRBV15 and TRBJ2-3, with a tentative D call TRBD1 (5 bases). Trimming left V 0 bases short and J 4 bases short, with 11 bases between. This CDR3 spans 15 amino acids. Germline CDR1 LNHNV, CDR2 YYDKDF (reference sequence). CDR3 coding DNA: TGTGCCACCAGCAGAGACTATAGGGGCCCAGATACGCAGTATTTT. It codes for CATSRDYRGPDTQYF.

V is TRBV18 and J is TRBJ2-2, with 9 nucleotides matching TRBD2. With 0 bases clipped from V and 1 base from J, the junction kept 0 bases outside the gene matches. The CDR3 runs 16 residues. Germline lookup yields CDR1 KGHSH and CDR2 LQKENI. CDR3 bases: TGTGCCAGCTCACCACCAGCGGGAGGGAACACCGGGGAGCTGTTTTTT. Translated, it gives CASSPPAGGNTGELFF.

The rearrangement links TRBV5-8 to TRBJ1-5; no firm D call. This CDR3 spans 14 amino acids. Trimming took 1 base from V and 6 from J, leaving 11 bases between them. Germline CDR1 is SGHTS and CDR2 is YDEGEE. The CDR3 region is CASSLSGGVQPQHF. The DNA for the CDR3 is TGTGCCAGCAGCTTGAGTGGCGGGGTTCAGCCCCAGCATTTT.

This clonotype was counted ten times or more. The chain links TRBV7-8 to TRBJ1-6; D is perhaps TRBD1 (5 bases). The CDR3 consists of 13 residues. The germline gives CDR1 SGHVS, CDR2 FQNEAQ. V lost 6 bases and J 8 bases, leaving 11 bases between the germline ends. The CDR3 DNA is TGTGCCAGCAGTTCAGGGCGGGATTCACCCCTCCACTTT. Its translation: CASSSGRDSPLHF.

A word on this clonotype: This may stem from a read error, because a much larger clone lies one nucleotide away. CDR3 in amino acids: CASSPSGRVGTQYF. CDR3 nucleotide sequence: TGTGCCAGTAGTCCTAGCGGGAGGGTTGGGACCCAGTACTTC. The genes are TRBV19 and TRBJ2-5; TRBD2 aligns across 12 bases. J lost 7 bases, V lost 5 bases, and 5 bases had no gene match. CDR1 is LNHDA, CDR2 SQIVND, per germline (reference sequence). CDR3 length: 14 amino acids.

This clonotype was found many times. The chain combines TRBV13 with TRBJ2-7; D is undetermined. Trimming left V 0 bases short and J 4 bases short, with 10 bases between. Germline-derived CDR1 and CDR2 are PRHDT and FYEKMQ (reference sequence). CDR3 length: 14 amino acids. The CDR3 sequence: CASSLGSTGYEQYF. The DNA of the CDR3 is TGTGCCAGCAGCTTAGGGTCTACCGGTTACGAGCAGTACTTC.

J is TRBJ2-3 and V is TRBV20-1, with 9 bases aligning to TRBD2. Germline V gene data show CDR1 as DFQATT and CDR2 as SNEGSKA (reference sequence). The V segment lost 0 bases and the J segment 5 bases; nucleotides outside the gene matches: 6. CDR3 length equals 15 residues. CDR3 residues: CSARDGGRAGDTQYF. In DNA, the CDR3 is TGCAGTGCTAGAGATGGCGGGAGGGCCGGAGATACGCAGTATTTT.